This TCR beta chain is drawn from a study of cytomegalovirus exposure and HLA in healthy donors. Study observations and caveats: Researchers counted 164 TCR beta chains as cytomegalovirus-associated. Later analysis revealed greater clonal expansion in HLA-associated TCR beta chains than in equally common others. Available immune exposure information was restricted to CMV serostatus only.

Sampled while nominally healthy, donors likely had unrecorded immune exposures. About this clone itself: Antigen unknown.

This CDR3 is built from 16 residues. Germline V gene lookup returns CDR1 KGHSH and CDR2 LQKENI. V lost 10 bases to trimming and J lost 1 base, with 20 bases between them. PCR employed 60 Vbeta and 13 Jbeta primers. Produced via immunoSEQ multiplex PCR; TCRdb's table is partial and in-frame only. The sample yields 130,000 to 150,000 clones, 60% to 80% seen once. The sample comprised PBMCs. The clonotype originates from a woman in her forties or fifties in good health and CMV-seronegative. The chain links TRBV18 to TRBJ1-3; D gene ambiguous. Written as DNA, the CDR3 is TGTGCCACCTTACGGGGAAATGAGAGGTCTGGAAACACCATATATTTT. It yields the protein CATLRGNERSGNTIYF.